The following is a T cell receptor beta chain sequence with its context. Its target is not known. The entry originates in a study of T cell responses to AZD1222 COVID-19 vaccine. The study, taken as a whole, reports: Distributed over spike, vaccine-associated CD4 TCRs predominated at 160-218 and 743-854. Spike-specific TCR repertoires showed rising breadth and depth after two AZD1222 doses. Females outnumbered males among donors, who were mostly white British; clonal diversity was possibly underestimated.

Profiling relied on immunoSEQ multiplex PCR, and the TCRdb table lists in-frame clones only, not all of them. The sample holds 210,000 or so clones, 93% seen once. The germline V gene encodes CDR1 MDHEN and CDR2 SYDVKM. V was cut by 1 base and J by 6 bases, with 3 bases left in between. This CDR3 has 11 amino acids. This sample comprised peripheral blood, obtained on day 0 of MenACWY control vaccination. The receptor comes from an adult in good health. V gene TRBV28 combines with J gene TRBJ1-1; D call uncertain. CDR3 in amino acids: CASSLFAEAFF. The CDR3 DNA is TGTGCCAGCAGTTTATTCGCTGAAGCTTTCTTT. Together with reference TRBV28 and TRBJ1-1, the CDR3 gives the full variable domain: DVKVTQSSRYLVKRTGEKVFLECVQDMDHENMFWYRQDPGLGLRLIYFSYDVKMKEKGDIPEGYSVSREKKERFSLILESASTNQTSMYLCASSLFAEAFFGQGTRLTVV.